The sequence of this T cell receptor (beta chain) was determined in a study of blood T cell repertoires in COVID-19. On the study more broadly: PBMCs, B-cell-depleted T cells, or T cells were the source of the cDNA or gDNA that made up the material.

Sequenced by immunoSEQ multiplex PCR; TCRdb stores in-frame clones only, minus some. The data hold 200,000 to 250,000 clones, with almost 85% observed a single time. Enrolment of Seattle patients took place during active infection, and they were followed longitudinally. Sequenced material: peripheral blood. This TCR came from a woman in her seventies with COVID-19, enrolled during active disease.

CDR3 coding DNA: TGTGCCAGCAGCTTACCCGCCGGGGGGCTTGACTATGGCTACACCTTC. Amino acid sequence: CASSLPAGGLDYGYTF. This chain joins TRBV7-9 and TRBJ1-2, with D possibly matching TRBD1 (6 bases). Trimming shortened V by 2 bases and J by 3 bases, and 16 bases separated the two germline ends. The CDR3 loop spans 16 amino acids. In germline, CDR1 is SEHNR, CDR2 FQNEAQ (reference sequence).